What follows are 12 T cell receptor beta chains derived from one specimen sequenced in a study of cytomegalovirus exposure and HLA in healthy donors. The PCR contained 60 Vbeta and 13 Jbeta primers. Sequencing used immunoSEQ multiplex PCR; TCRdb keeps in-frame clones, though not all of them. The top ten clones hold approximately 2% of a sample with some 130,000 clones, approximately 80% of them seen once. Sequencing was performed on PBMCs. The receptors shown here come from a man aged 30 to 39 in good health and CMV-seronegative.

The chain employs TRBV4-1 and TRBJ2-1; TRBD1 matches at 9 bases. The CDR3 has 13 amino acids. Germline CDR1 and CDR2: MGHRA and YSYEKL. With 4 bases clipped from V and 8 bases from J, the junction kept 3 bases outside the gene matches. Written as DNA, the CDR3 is TGCGCCAGCAGCCGACAGGGGGTGGATGAGCAGTTCTTC. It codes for CASSRQGVDEQFF.

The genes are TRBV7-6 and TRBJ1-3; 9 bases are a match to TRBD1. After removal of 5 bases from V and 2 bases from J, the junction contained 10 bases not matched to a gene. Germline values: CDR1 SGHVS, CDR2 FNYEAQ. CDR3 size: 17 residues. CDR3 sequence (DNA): TGTGCCAGCAGCGGGGGACAGGGAGCCCTCCCTGGAAACACCATATATTTT. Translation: CASSGGQGALPGNTIYF.

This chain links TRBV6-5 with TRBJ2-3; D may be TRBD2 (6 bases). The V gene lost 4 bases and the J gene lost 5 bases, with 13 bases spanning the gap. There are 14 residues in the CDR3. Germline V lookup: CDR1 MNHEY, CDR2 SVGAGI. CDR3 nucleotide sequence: TGTGCCAGCAGTTTCGGCGGGGCCGGAGATACGCAGTATTTT. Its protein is CASSFGGAGDTQYF.

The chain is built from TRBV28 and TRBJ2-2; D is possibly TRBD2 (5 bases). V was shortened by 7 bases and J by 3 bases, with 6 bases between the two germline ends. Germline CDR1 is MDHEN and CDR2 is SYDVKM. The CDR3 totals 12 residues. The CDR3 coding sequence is TGTGCCAGCATGCGGGACACCGGGGAGCTGTTTTTT. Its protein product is CASMRDTGELFF.

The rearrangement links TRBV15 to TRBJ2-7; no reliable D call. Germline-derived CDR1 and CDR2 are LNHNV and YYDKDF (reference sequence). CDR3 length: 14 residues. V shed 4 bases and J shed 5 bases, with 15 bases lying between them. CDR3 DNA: TGTGCCACCAGCATTTTCCCCGGTGCCCACGAGCAGTACTTC. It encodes CATSIFPGAHEQYF.

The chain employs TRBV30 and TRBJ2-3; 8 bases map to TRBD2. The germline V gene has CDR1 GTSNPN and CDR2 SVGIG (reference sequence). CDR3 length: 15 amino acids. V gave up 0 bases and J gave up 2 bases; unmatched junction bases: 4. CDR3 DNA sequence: TGTGCCTGGAGTGTTAGCGGGACCCCCACAGATACGCAGTATTTT. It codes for CAWSVSGTPTDTQYF.

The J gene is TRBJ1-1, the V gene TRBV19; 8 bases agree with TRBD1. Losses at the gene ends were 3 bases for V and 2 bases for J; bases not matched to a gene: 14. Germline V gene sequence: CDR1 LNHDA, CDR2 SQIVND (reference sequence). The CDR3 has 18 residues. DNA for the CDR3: TGTGCCAGTAGTATGGGGAGTTGGGACAGGTCGCCTAACACTGAAGCTTTCTTT. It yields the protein CASSMGSWDRSPNTEAFF.

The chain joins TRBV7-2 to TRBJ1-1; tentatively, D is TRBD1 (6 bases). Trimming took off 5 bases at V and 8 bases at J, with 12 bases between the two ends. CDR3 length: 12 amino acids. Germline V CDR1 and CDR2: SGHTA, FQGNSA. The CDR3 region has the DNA TGTGCCAGCAGCCCCCAAGGGGGAGAAGCTTTCTTT. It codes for CASSPQGGEAFF.

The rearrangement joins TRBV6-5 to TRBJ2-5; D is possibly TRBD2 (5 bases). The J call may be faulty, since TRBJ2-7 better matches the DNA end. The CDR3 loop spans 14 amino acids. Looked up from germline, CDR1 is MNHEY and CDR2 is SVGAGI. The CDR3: CASSYSTSGYEQYF. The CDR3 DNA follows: TGTGCCAGCAGTTACTCTACCTCGGGATACGAGCAGTACTTC.

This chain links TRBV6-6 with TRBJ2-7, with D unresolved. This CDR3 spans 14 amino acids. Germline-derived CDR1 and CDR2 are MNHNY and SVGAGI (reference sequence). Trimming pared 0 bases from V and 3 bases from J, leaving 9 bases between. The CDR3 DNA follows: TGTGCCAGCAGTTACTCTCACAGTTACTACGAGCAGTACTTC. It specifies CASSYSHSYYEQYF.

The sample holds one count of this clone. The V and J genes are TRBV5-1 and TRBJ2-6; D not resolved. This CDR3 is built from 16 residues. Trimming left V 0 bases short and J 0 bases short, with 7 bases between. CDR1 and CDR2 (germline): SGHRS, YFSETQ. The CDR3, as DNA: TGCGCCAGCAGCTTGGAAGCGATCTCTGGGGCCAACGTCCTGACTTTC. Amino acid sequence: CASSLEAISGANVLTF.

CDR3 region: CASSITGTASSGNTIYF. DNA of the CDR3: TGTGCCAGCTCAATCACCGGGACAGCCTCCTCTGGAAACACCATATATTTT. This rearrangement joins TRBV18 to TRBJ1-3; TRBD1 matches 7 bases. Germline trimming cut 5 bases from V and 0 bases from J; bases unmatched to any gene: 10. The CDR3 has 17 residues. CDR1 and CDR2 from the germline V gene are KGHSH and LQKENI. Full variable domain (rest looked up from reference TRBV18 and TRBJ1-3): NAGVMQNPRHLVRRRGQEARLRCSPMKGHSHVYWYRQLPEEGLKFMVYLQKENIIDESGMPKERFSAEFPKEGPSILRIQQVVRGDSAAYFCASSITGTASSGNTIYFGEGSWLTVV.